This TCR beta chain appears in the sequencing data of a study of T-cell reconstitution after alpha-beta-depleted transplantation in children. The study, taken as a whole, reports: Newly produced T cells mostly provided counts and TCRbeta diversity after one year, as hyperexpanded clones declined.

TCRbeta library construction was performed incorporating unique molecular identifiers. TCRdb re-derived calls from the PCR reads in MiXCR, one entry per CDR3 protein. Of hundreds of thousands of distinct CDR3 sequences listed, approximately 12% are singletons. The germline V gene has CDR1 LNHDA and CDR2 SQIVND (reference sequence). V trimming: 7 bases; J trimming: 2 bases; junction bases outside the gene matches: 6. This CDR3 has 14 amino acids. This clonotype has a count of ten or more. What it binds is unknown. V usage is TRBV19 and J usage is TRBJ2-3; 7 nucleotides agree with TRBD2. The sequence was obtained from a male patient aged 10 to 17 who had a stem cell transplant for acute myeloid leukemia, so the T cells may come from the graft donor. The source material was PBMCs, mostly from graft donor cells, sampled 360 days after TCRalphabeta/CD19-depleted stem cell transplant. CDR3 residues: CASNRGSFTDTQYF. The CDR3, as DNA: TGTGCCAGTAATCGCGGGAGTTTCACAGATACGCAGTATTTT.